This T cell receptor beta chain originates from a study of blood T cells in healthy people across ages (dated by TCRdb to 2014 to 2015). Study-wide context: Template switching captured roughly one uniquely barcoded TCR beta cDNA molecule per two T cells in model experiments. Using deep sequencing normalized with unique cDNA molecular identifiers, the study measured how TCR beta repertoire diversity changes with age. Four age groups were formed from the donors: young (average about 16 years), middle-aged (around 39), aged (62) and long-lived (roughly 81). Donors of different ages were randomly distributed across sequencing lanes to avoid experimental bias. For two donors (one aged 18 to 30 and one aged 80 or older), the study analyzed two additional independent replicas of 1 million unique cDNA reads from the same blood draw. Overall study outcomes, separate from this receptor: Compared with the aged group, more naive CD4+ T cells, fewer expanded clones and increased TCR diversity were shown by the long-lived group, suggesting age selection. As age increased, observed TCR beta diversity per million T cells dropped in a roughly linear way, and a significant reduction was already evident by age around 41. There was a strong correlation between observed TCR beta diversity and the percentage of naive T cells measured by flow cytometry. Estimates of total diversity based on one million sequenced T cells were considered lower bounds and underestimates. Because the CMV infection status of the donors was unknown, age-related changes in expanded clonotypes may potentially have been confounded. Since profiling was done on bulk unsorted PBMCs, naive and antigen-experienced compartments could not be conclusively compared.

This clonotype was detected only a few times. Its antigen remains unidentified. Base quality data are lacking; no much larger clone is found one base away. CDR1 and CDR2 are read off the germline V gene (reference sequence) as DFQATT and SNEGSKA. From the cysteine through the phenylalanine, the CDR3 covers 12 amino acids. Just CDR3 DNA is preserved here, 36 bases in frame from base 1. The junction shows trimming of 6 bases on V and 4 bases on J, plus 12 bases between the germline ends. Library preparation employed 5' RACE. Sequencing took place on an Illumina HiSeq 2500. The second PCR ran for about 6 to 11 cycles and used a J-beta primer mix along with a sample-barcoded 5' primer. A template-switch 5' adaptor carrying 12 random nucleotides introduced a unique molecular identifier onto each TCR beta cDNA molecule. Each sample yielded at least 2.5 million CDR3-containing paired-end reads. First-strand cDNA synthesis was performed from all RNA using the Mint cDNA synthesis kit, with priming by a TRBC-specific oligonucleotide. Following uracil-DNA glycosylase treatment, all cDNA underwent a first 18-cycle PCR with the universal primers M1SS and BC2_uni_R. From the authors' description of their analysis: Normalization of each sample was performed by random selection of 1 million high-quality reads, each carrying a distinct molecular identifier. Reads sharing molecular identifiers were discarded rather than binned into consensus sequences. MiTCR, set to a Q25 quality threshold and the strictest error-elimination algorithm, was used for CDR3 identification, clonotype clustering and error correction. A nonparametric unseen species model using Euler transformation provided a lower-bound estimate of total TCR beta diversity. The public reads were quality trimmed at Q25 with fastp and then assembled into clones with MiXCR by TCRdb, keeping productive beta chains. Rows with a matching CDR3 protein are joined into one entry that keeps the most common DNA and genes. The V and J calls were not made by the authors but by TCRdb's processing. The table for this sample lists hundreds of thousands of distinct CDR3 sequences; approximately 48% of them were counted only once. Roughly 18% of the sample is taken by the ten largest.

The donors were some 39 Caucasian individuals from Russia, aged roughly 6 to 100 years, who were systemically healthy. Around 9.9 milliliters of peripheral blood were collected from each donor into EDTA-treated Vacutainer tubes. PBMCs were isolated by Ficoll-Paque density-gradient centrifugation, with at least 6 million obtained per sample. Total RNA was extracted from PBMCs with Trizol reagent, with at least 6 micrograms obtained per sample. For every donor, flow cytometry on a PBMC aliquot measured the percentage of naive CD45RAhigh/CD27high T cells. The rearrangement combines TRBV20-1 with TRBJ2-5; perhaps TRBD2 is the D gene, with 6 bases matching. Sequencing used blood. The receptor was derived from a man between 60 and 70 years old in good health. The DNA sequence is given as TGCAGTGCAGTGCGGGGTTCAGAGACCCAGTACTTC. Translated, this gives CSAVRGSETQYF.